The 4 T cell receptor beta chains below were found in one sample sequenced in a study of T cell responses to AZD1222 COVID-19 vaccine. Clones were read by immunoSEQ multiplex PCR, and TCRdb kept only the in-frame ones, dropping some. The sample includes about 77,000 clones, roughly nine tenths of them seen just once. Here the sequenced sample was peripheral blood, taken 28 days after the second AZD1222 dose. The source is an adult who received the AZD1222 COVID-19 vaccine.

This chain joins TRBV11-2 and TRBJ2-5; D call uncertain. Deletions cut 3 bases from V and 7 bases from J, with 6 bases between. Germline CDR1 and CDR2: SGHAT and FQNNGV. The CDR3 has 11 residues. The CDR3 here is CASSFAATQYF. The CDR3 nucleotides read TGTGCCAGCAGCTTTGCCGCGACCCAGTACTTC.

The chain employs TRBV6-5 and TRBJ1-5; 8 nucleotides agree with TRBD1. Germline-derived CDR1 and CDR2 are MNHEY and SVGAGI. CDR3 length: 15 amino acids. The V gene end was trimmed by 5 bases and the J gene end by 7 bases; junction bases not matched to a gene: 10. The chain's CDR3 is CASSPLDRAGQPQHF. The CDR3 region has the DNA TGTGCCAGCAGTCCCCTGGACAGGGCTGGCCAGCCCCAGCATTTT.

CDR3 residues: CASSTTTGVTNEKLFF. The CDR3 DNA reads TGCGCCAGCAGCACCACGACAGGGGTGACTAATGAAAAACTGTTTTTT. The chain links TRBV5-1 to TRBJ1-4; 8 bases match TRBD1. Germline V gene sequence: CDR1 SGHRS, CDR2 YFSETQ. The V segment lost 4 bases and the J segment 2 bases; nucleotides outside the gene matches: 7. The CDR3 covers 16 residues. Using reference TRBV5-1 and TRBJ1-4 for the parts outside the CDR3, the full variable domain is KAGVTQTPRYLIKTRGQQVTLSCSPISGHRSVSWYQQTPGQGLQFLFEYFSETQRNKGNFPGRFSGRQFSNSRSEMNVSTLELGDSALYLCASSTTTGVTNEKLFFGSGTQLSVL.

This chain uses TRBV28 with TRBJ2-1, with TRBD2 matching over 15 bases. The V and J ends lost 5 bases and 5 bases, in that order; junction bases with no gene match: 7. Germline V gives CDR1 MDHEN, CDR2 SYDVKM. The CDR3 runs to 17 residues. The CDR3 DNA reads TGTGCCAGCAGTCTGGGGACTAGCGGGAGGTCGCACAATGAGCAGTTCTTC. Amino acid sequence: CASSLGTSGRSHNEQFF. The full variable domain, rest sourced from reference TRBV28 and TRBJ2-1, is DVKVTQSSRYLVKRTGEKVFLECVQDMDHENMFWYRQDPGLGLRLIYFSYDVKMKEKGDIPEGYSVSREKKERFSLILESASTNQTSMYLCASSLGTSGRSHNEQFFGPGTRLTVL.